The 29 T cell receptor beta chains given below trace back to one sample, sequenced in a study of graft-versus-host responses after intestinal transplantation. TCRdb's table, derived via immunoSEQ multiplex PCR, lists solely in-frame clones and lacks some. The sample yields about 23,000 clones, more than 85% seen once. This specimen was PBMCs, taken around 40 days after intestinal transplant. Every receptor here comes from a human patient who received an intestinal transplant, so some T cells may come from the graft donor.

The chain carries TRBV29-1 and TRBJ2-7, with TRBD2 matching 8 bases. Germline-derived CDR1 and CDR2 are SQVTM and ANQGSEA. Trimming at V came to 7 bases and at J to 0 bases, leaving 5 bases not matched to a gene. The CDR3 is made up of 13 amino acids. CDR3: CSAYSGSSYEQYF. The CDR3 coding sequence is TGCAGCGCTTACAGCGGGAGCTCCTACGAGCAGTACTTC.

This clone appeared once. This rearrangement joins TRBV5-3 to TRBJ2-2; possibly TRBD2 for D (5 bases). TRBV5-3 is known as an ORF, though its function is uncertain. Trimming cost V 5 bases and J 8 bases, with 7 bases left between them. The CDR3 has 11 amino acids. The CDR3: CARSERGELFF. For the CDR3, the DNA is TGTGCCAGAAGTGAGCGGGGGGAGCTGTTTTTT.

The rearrangement uses TRBV5-6 and TRBJ2-7, with D perhaps assigned TRBD1 or TRBD2 (7 bases each). Between the trimmed V and J ends, which lost 2 bases and 5 bases, there was a span of 17 bases. The CDR3 totals 15 residues. Germline V gene lookup returns CDR1 SGHDT and CDR2 YYEEEE. CDR3 DNA sequence: TGTGCCAGCAGCTTTCTATCACAGGGGAGGGACGAGCAGTACTTC. This gives the protein CASSFLSQGRDEQYF.

V and J are TRBV6-6 and TRBJ2-4, with 7 nucleotides matching TRBD1. The CDR3 runs to 16 residues. The germline CDR1 and CDR2 sequences are MNHNY and SVGAGI (reference sequence). J was trimmed by 0 bases and V by 8 bases; bases with no gene match: 10. The CDR3 is CASRRGRSLAKNIQYF. CDR3 DNA sequence: TGTGCCAGCCGAAGGGGGCGTAGCCTAGCCAAAAACATTCAGTACTTC.

The chain carries TRBV6-4 and TRBJ2-1, with D perhaps matching TRBD2 (6 bases). CDR3 length: 13 amino acids. Trimming pared 5 bases from V and 4 bases from J, leaving 9 bases between. Per germline, CDR1 MRHNA and CDR2 SNTAGT. The DNA for the CDR3 is TGTGCCAGCAGTTCTGGACTATACAATGAGCAGTTCTTC. This encodes CASSSGLYNEQFF.

V and J are TRBV19 and TRBJ2-3; D not resolved. Germline values: CDR1 LNHDA, CDR2 SQIVND (reference sequence). The V and J ends lost 5 bases and 0 bases respectively, with 9 bases between them. The CDR3 loop spans 14 amino acids. CDR3: CASSVTFSTDTQYF. For the CDR3, the DNA is TGTGCCAGTAGTGTGACGTTTAGCACAGATACGCAGTATTTT.

The chain employs TRBV23-1 and TRBJ1-2; no clear D. TRBV23-1 is classed as an ORF, of uncertain function. V lost 11 bases, J lost 0 bases, and 10 bases lay in between. This CDR3 has 12 amino acids. The DNA of the CDR3 is TGCGCCGGCGGACGGACTAACTATGGCTACACCTTC. Encoded protein: CAGGRTNYGYTF.

This clone was detected only a few times. The chain combines TRBV28 with TRBJ2-2, with 9 bases fitting TRBD1. Germline loops: CDR1 MDHEN, CDR2 SYDVKM. This CDR3 comprises 16 residues. V lost 6 bases to trimming and J lost 3 bases; unmatched junction nucleotides: 8. CDR3 amino acids: CASRGGTGIYTGELFF. CDR3 DNA sequence: TGTGCCAGCAGGGGAGGGACAGGGATCTACACCGGGGAGCTGTTTTTT.

The chain carries TRBV7-9 and TRBJ2-5; weak D call: TRBD2 (5 bases). This CDR3 has 12 amino acids. V was clipped by 10 bases and J by 3 bases, with 12 bases between them. Looked up from germline, CDR1 is SEHNR and CDR2 is FQNEAQ (reference sequence). The CDR3 bases are TGTGCCACCGATAGGCGGGAAGAGACCCAGTACTTC. Protein: CATDRREETQYF.

The rearrangement links TRBV11-2 to TRBJ1-5; D may be TRBD1 (6 bases). V lost 5 bases, J lost 6 bases, and 14 bases lay in between. The CDR3 has 14 amino acids. Germline loops: CDR1 SGHAT, CDR2 FQNNGV. The DNA of the CDR3 is TGTGCCAGCAGCCCTGGGGGCGGGGTTCAGCCCCAGCATTTT. This translates into CASSPGGGVQPQHF.

The V gene is TRBV27, the J gene TRBJ2-3, with D possibly being TRBD2 (6 bases). Germline V lookup: CDR1 MNHEY, CDR2 SMNVEV (reference sequence). Deletions cut 5 bases from V and 4 bases from J, with 10 bases between. The CDR3 length is 13 residues. CDR3 loop: CASSGRWADTQYF. CDR3 nucleotides: TGTGCCAGCAGTGGGAGGTGGGCAGATACGCAGTATTTT.

The chain joins TRBV7-9 to TRBJ2-1; unclear D gene. Germline assignment: CDR1 SEHNR and CDR2 FQNEAQ (reference sequence). The CDR3 has 16 amino acids. V was pared by 5 bases and J by 0 bases, with 14 bases between. The CDR3 nucleotides are TGTGCCAGCAGCCCCAGTCTAGTGAGCTCCTACAATGAGCAGTTCTTC. Encoded protein: CASSPSLVSSYNEQFF.

The genes are TRBV30 and TRBJ1-3, with D perhaps TRBD1 (5 bases). V gave up 3 bases and J gave up 0 bases, with 24 bases separating them. The germline V gene encodes CDR1 GTSNPN and CDR2 SVGIG (reference sequence). This CDR3 is built from 19 residues. This CDR3 is CAWRSGLGVPRHSGNTIYF. In DNA, the CDR3 is TGTGCCTGGAGGTCGGGGTTGGGGGTCCCCCGCCACTCTGGAAACACCATATATTTT.

This chain links TRBV15 with TRBJ1-1; no clear D. Trimming removed 4 bases from V and 4 bases from J, with 7 bases in between. The length of the CDR3 is 12 residues. Germline V gene lookup returns CDR1 LNHNV and CDR2 YYDKDF (reference sequence). DNA of the CDR3: TGTGCCACCAGCATCAGCGGCACTGAAGCTTTCTTT. Translated, it gives CATSISGTEAFF.

In regard to this clone: At one end the junction does not follow the germline gene, possibly because of a read error. The chain has TRBV7-7 and TRBJ2-7; no reliable D call. Germline CDR1 and CDR2: SSHAT and FNYEAQ (reference sequence). The CDR3 consists of 13 residues. As DNA, the CDR3 is TGTGCTAGCAGCCCTGGTTTGGACTACGAGCAGTACTTC. It specifies CASSPGLDYEQYF.

This sequence joins TRBV15 and TRBJ1-3; D not resolved. V was pared by 0 bases and J by 7 bases, with 10 bases between. This CDR3 is built from 14 residues. Per germline, CDR1 LNHNV and CDR2 YYDKDF (reference sequence). The CDR3 coding sequence is TGTGCCACCAGCAGAGATCACAGCCCTAACACCATATATTTT. Its translation is CATSRDHSPNTIYF.

This rearrangement joins TRBV4-3 to TRBJ2-1; a possible D gene is TRBD2 (5 bases). Trimming pared 5 bases from V and 0 bases from J, leaving 11 bases between. CDR1 LGHNA and CDR2 YSLEER come from the germline V gene. The CDR3 totals 15 residues. Written as DNA, the CDR3 is TGCGCCAGCAGCTATGGGGAGAGCTCCTACAATGAGCAGTTCTTC. As protein: CASSYGESSYNEQFF.

This chain uses TRBV25-1 with TRBJ2-1, with D perhaps TRBD2 (6 bases). This CDR3 is built from 15 residues. V lost 2 bases and J lost 0, with 8 bases in between. CDR1 is MGHDK and CDR2 is SYGVNS in the germline V gene. The CDR3 sequence: CASSERDFSYNEQFF. CDR3 DNA: TGTGCCAGCAGTGAAAGGGACTTCTCCTACAATGAGCAGTTCTTC.

The chain combines TRBV28 with TRBJ2-4; 9 bases are shared with TRBD2. CDR1 and CDR2 from the germline V gene are MDHEN and SYDVKM. V shed 3 bases and J 3 bases; nucleotides not matched to a gene: 6. The CDR3 length is 16 residues. The CDR3 protein is CASSFRAGGVKNIQYF. The CDR3 DNA is TGTGCCAGCAGTTTCAGAGCGGGAGGTGTCAAAAACATTCAGTACTTC.

The CDR3 spells CAWSVGSGGYEQYF. The CDR3, as DNA: TGTGCCTGGAGTGTCGGAAGCGGGGGTTACGAGCAGTACTTC. The V call is TRBV30, the J call TRBJ2-7; 8 bases fit TRBD2. V was pared by 0 bases and J by 4 bases, with 5 bases of the junction left unmatched. Per the germline V gene, CDR1 is GTSNPN and CDR2 is SVGIG (reference sequence). The CDR3 consists of 14 residues.

The J gene is TRBJ2-1, the V gene TRBV7-6; 7 positions match TRBD2. The CDR3 has 16 residues. Germline lookup yields CDR1 SGHVS and CDR2 FNYEAQ. V shed 6 bases, J shed 0 bases, and the junction held 8 bases outside the gene matches. CDR3 nucleotide sequence: TGTGCCAGCAGTTCCATTGGCGGGGGCTCCTACAATGAGCAGTTCTTC. Its protein is CASSSIGGGSYNEQFF.

The chain carries TRBV30 and TRBJ1-5; weak D call: TRBD1 (5 bases). CDR1 is GTSNPN, CDR2 SVGIG, per germline (reference sequence). Trimming left V 2 bases short and J 0 bases short, with 11 bases between. There are 15 residues in the CDR3. The CDR3 spells CAWSFGANSNQPQHF. The CDR3 DNA is TGTGCCTGGAGTTTCGGGGCAAATAGCAATCAGCCCCAGCATTTT.

V gene TRBV18 combines with J gene TRBJ1-2; TRBD1 is a possible D gene (6 bases). The CDR3 spans 14 residues. V gave up 6 bases and J gave up 3 bases, with 14 bases separating them. Germline assignment: CDR1 KGHSH and CDR2 LQKENI. The CDR3 loop is CASSHPGGYYGYTF. CDR3 nucleotide sequence: TGTGCCAGCTCCCACCCCGGGGGCTACTATGGCTACACCTTC.

The rearrangement links TRBV7-2 to TRBJ2-7, with a weak D call TRBD2 (6 bases). The V end lost 5 bases, the J end lost 0 bases, and 14 bases lay between the germline ends. The CDR3 totals 15 residues. CDR1 is SGHTA, CDR2 FQGNSA, per germline. The chain's CDR3 is CASSPRDSSSYEQYF. The CDR3 region has the DNA TGTGCCAGCAGCCCCCGGGACTCCAGCTCCTACGAGCAGTACTTC.

The CDR3 sequence is CASTEDRVQPQHF. In DNA form, the CDR3 reads TGTGCCAGTACCGAGGACAGGGTCCAGCCCCAGCATTTT. The chain carries TRBV19 and TRBJ1-5; 8 bases line up with TRBD1. This CDR3 is 13 amino acids long. The germline V gene encodes CDR1 LNHDA and CDR2 SQIVND (reference sequence). After removal of 7 bases from V and 7 bases from J, the junction contained 6 bases not matched to a gene.

V and J are TRBV5-8 and TRBJ2-7; D remains unclear. This CDR3 has 16 residues. From germline, CDR1 is SGHTS and CDR2 YDEGEE. V lost 2 bases to trimming and J lost 1 base, with 16 bases between them. The CDR3 bases are TGTGCCAGCAGCTTCAGGTCTGTATTCGGGTCCTACGAGCAGTACTTC. Translated: CASSFRSVFGSYEQYF.

This rearrangement joins TRBV6-5 to TRBJ1-5, with D possibly being TRBD1 (5 bases). The germline V and J ends were trimmed by 2 bases and 6 bases, with 11 bases remaining between them. The CDR3 spans 14 residues. Germline-derived CDR1 and CDR2 are MNHEY and SVGAGI. Written as DNA, the CDR3 is TGTGCCAGCAGTTACGGCGTGGGGGGTCAGCCCCAGCATTTT. Translated: CASSYGVGGQPQHF.

CDR3 DNA sequence: TGTGCCAGCAGCAAAGTCGGAGACAGGGCCGGCTACGAGCAGTACTTC. Its translation is CASSKVGDRAGYEQYF. The chain joins TRBV21-1 to TRBJ2-7; the DNA was not compared with TRBD1, the D call given in the table. TRBV21-1 is described as a pseudogene. This CDR3 is 16 amino acids long.

The chain has TRBV6-4 and TRBJ1-2, with D unclear. Trimming shortened V by 4 bases and J by 4 bases, and 7 bases separated the two germline ends. Germline values: CDR1 MRHNA, CDR2 SNTAGT. There are 12 residues in the CDR3. The CDR3 region is CASSANGYGYTF. The CDR3 DNA reads TGTGCCAGCAGTGCGAATGGCTATGGCTACACCTTC.